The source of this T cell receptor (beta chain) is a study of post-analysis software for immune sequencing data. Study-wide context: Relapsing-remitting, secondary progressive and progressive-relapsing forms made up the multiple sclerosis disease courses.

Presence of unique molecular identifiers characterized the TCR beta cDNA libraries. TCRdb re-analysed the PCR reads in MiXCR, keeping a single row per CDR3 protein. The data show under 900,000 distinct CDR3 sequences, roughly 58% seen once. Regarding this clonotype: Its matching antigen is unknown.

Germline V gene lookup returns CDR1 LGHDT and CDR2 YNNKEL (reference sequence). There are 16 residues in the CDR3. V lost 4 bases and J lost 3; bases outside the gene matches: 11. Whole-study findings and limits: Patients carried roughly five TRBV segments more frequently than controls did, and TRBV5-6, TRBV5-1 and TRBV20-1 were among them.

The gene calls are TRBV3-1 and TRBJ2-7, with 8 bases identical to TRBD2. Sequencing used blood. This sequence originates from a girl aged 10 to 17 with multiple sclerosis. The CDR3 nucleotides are TGTGCCAGCAGCCTGAACCTCCCCAGCGGGAGCTACGAGCAGTACTTC. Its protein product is CASSLNLPSGSYEQYF.